This T cell receptor beta chain came from a study of T cells in localized non-small cell lung cancer. Study-wide results and caveats: In uninvolved adjacent lung, T cell clonality reached its highest value, exceeding tumor. Longer overall survival was associated with a higher density of T cells in the blood.

A single count supports this clone. Its antigen is undetermined. There are 16 residues in the CDR3. The ends lost 5 bases at V and 2 bases at J; junction bases unmatched: 4. From germline, CDR1 is SGHVS and CDR2 FNYEAQ. The protocol was immunoSEQ multiplex PCR, while the TCRdb copy is restricted to in-frame clones and leaves out a portion. The repertoire holds about 46,000 clones, approximately 80% seen once, with 17% in the top ten. This specimen consisted of peripheral blood mononuclear cells, obtained before any cancer treatment. The chain uses TRBV7-6 and TRBJ2-3; TRBD2 aligns across 13 bases. This TCR came from a man aged 40-75 years with stage III lung adenocarcinoma. The CDR3 coding sequence is TGTGCCAGCAGCCCTACTAGCGGGGGGGCCACAGATACGCAGTATTTT. Its protein product is CASSPTSGGATDTQYF.